This entry describes one T cell receptor (beta chain). Its antigen is undetermined. Here immunoSEQ multiplex PCR was the method, and the copy in TCRdb shows in-frame clones only, minus some. The sample carries fewer than 80,000 clones, over 75% recorded once. The CDR3 totals 13 residues. The V end lost 4 bases, the J end lost 2 bases, and 12 bases lay between the germline ends. CDR1 is SQVTM and CDR2 is ANQGSEA in the germline V gene. This record comes from a study of OX40 agonist ivuxolimab in advanced cancers. Looking at the study overall: A partial response was reached by three patients: one with hepatocellular carcinoma and two with cutaneous melanoma. Study-wide points: Fewer expanded clones were found on average in CD4+ than in CD8+ T cells. Among expanded peripheral T cells, antigen specificity went undetermined. It was also the case that some nonresponders had low normalized T-cell clonal expansion.

Here the sequenced sample was CD4+ or CD8+ T cells sorted from blood, taken in a trial of the OX40 agonist ivuxolimab. The chain joins TRBV29-1 to TRBJ2-7; D is possibly TRBD1 or TRBD2 (5 bases each). The TCR comes from an adult with an advanced solid tumor such as melanoma, head and neck, liver or kidney cancer. The CDR3 loop is CSVGDGLPYEQYF. The CDR3 DNA follows: TGCAGCGTTGGGGACGGGCTACCCTACGAGCAGTACTTC.